What follows describes a single T cell receptor beta chain. These data are taken from a study of blood T cell repertoires in COVID-19. Libraries were prepared by immunoSEQ multiplex PCR; TCRdb keeps only in-frame clonotypes and omits some of them. The sample lists under 500,000 clones, about 89% seen once, with 4% to 4.5% in the top ten. Looked up from germline, CDR1 is SGHVS and CDR2 is FQNEAQ. V was pared by 5 bases and J by 9 bases, with 10 bases of the junction left unmatched. The CDR3 is 15 residues long. What was sequenced was peripheral blood. V and J are TRBV7-8 and TRBJ1-6; 7 bases are a match to TRBD1. The origin of this receptor is a woman aged 25 to 45 with acute or convalescent COVID-19. CDR3 DNA sequence: TGTGCCAGCAGCCCAGTCAGGGGGACGAGTTCACCCCTCCACTTT. It codes for CASSPVRGTSSPLHF.